This entry concerns a single T cell receptor beta chain. Its antigen remains undetermined. No qualities accompany the bases; no much larger clone lies one base away. The data were taken from a study of STAT3 mutations in large granular lymphocyte leukemia (dated by TCRdb to the late 2010s). In the study overall: In roughly half of the longitudinally sequenced T-LGLL patients, canonical activating STAT3 mutations were detected. Over half of the T-LGLL patients were given one or more immunosuppressive therapy regimens, and approximately 37% of the treated patients had a hematologic response. To reconstruct clonal hierarchy and dynamics, serial deep sequencing of TCRbeta CDR3 and STAT3 was performed in patients with T-cell large granular lymphocyte leukemia. From an initial cohort of 207 LGL patients, over 15 representative T-LGLL cases were picked for longitudinal TCRbeta and STAT3 sequencing. A couple of patients with natural killer LGL leukemia were also sequenced longitudinally as controls within the study. Patients were sequenced at under 5 time points on average, with the number of samplings per patient ranging from 2 to 8.

The same DNA, extracted from blood mononuclear cells, served for both the TCR sequencing and the STAT3 sequencing. TCRbeta libraries were sequenced on an Illumina MiSeq, averaging around 41,000 productive templates per sample. Multiplex PCR amplification was used to generate TCRbeta CDR3 libraries with the immunoSEQ assay. As for how the authors treated the data: Repertoire diversity was calculated as previously defined, and values close to 0 indicated extremely monoclonal samples. TCRdb obtained this table from immuneACCESS and retained in-frame rearrangements with V and J assigned. These tables miss some clones; where compared with another copy, unresolved V genes account for less than half of the shortfall, and the remainder is unexplained. V and J calls and clone size come straight from that table; D and trimming were deduced from the DNA. Here the sample has approximately 43,000 clones; roughly 77% occur a single time. 0.4% to 0.55% of the sample belongs to the ten largest clones.

The germline V gene specifies KGHSH as CDR1 and LQKENI as CDR2. The germline ends are 10 bases apart after V is trimmed by 0 bases and J by 10 bases. The CDR3, from cysteine to phenylalanine, totals 14 residues. Only the CDR3 region is kept as DNA, spanning 42 bases read in frame from base 1. Overall study results and their limits: Because no samples were available when a clone first appeared, clonal expansion was inferred from samplings taken at other points. Because codominant clonotypes persisted in some patients, a small but highly pathogenic clone may have been missed. Dominant TCR clone burden was found to exceed STAT3 mutant burden in several patients, suggesting that STAT3 mutation arose secondarily within a pre-expanded clone. At least one immunodominant TCRbeta clonotype was identified in every T-LGLL patient, and multiple immunodominant subclonotypes were identified in about half of the T-LGLL patients. Variable intervals between samplings and differing treatment regimens complicated linking therapy response to changes in TCR clonal burden. TCR clonotype switching after therapy was seen in about 35% of the 18 patients, with all newly emerging clones being STAT3 wild type.

The clonotype was recovered from a human donor with T large granular lymphocyte leukemia. Some clones in this sample may be carry-over from other donors' samples. The rearrangement combines TRBV18 with TRBJ1-6; a tentative D match to TRBD1 spans 5 bases. Sample: PBMCs. The CDR3 is CASSPPAGKSPLHF. The DNA is TGTGCCAGCTCACCACCGGCAGGGAAATCACCCCTCCACTTT.